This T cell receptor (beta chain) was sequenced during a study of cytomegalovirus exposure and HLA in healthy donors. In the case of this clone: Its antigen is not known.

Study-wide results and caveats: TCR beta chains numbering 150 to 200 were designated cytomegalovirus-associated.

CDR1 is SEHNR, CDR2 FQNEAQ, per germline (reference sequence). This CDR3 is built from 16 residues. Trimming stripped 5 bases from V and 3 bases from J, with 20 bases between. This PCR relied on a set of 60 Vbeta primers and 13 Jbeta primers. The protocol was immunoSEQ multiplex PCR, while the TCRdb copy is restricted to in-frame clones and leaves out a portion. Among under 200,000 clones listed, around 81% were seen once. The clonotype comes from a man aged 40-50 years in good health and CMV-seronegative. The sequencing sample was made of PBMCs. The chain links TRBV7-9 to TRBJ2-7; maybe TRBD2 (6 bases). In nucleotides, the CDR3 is TGTGCCAGCAGCCCCGGCGGGACGGGACTCTTCTACGAGCAGTACTTC. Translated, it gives CASSPGGTGLFYEQYF.